These 20 T cell receptor beta chains came from one sample sequenced in a study. Treg sorting used a CD4+CD25+CD127-/low gate. The TRBV12-4/TRBJ1-2 clonotypes were amplified using barcode primers with ligated adaptors. TCRdb used MiXCR to reprocess the multiplex PCR reads, holding one entry per CDR3 protein. Of roughly 650 distinct CDR3 sequences in the sample, around 3.5% are singletons; the top ten hold under 35%. What was sequenced was Tregs sorted from blood. Receptor source: a female donor with breast cancer.

By share of the sample, this clonotype is medium-sized. The chain employs TRBV12-3 or TRBV12-4 and TRBJ1-2; unclear D gene. Trimming shortened V by 3 bases and J by 2 bases, and 16 bases separated the two germline ends. The CDR3 is 16 residues long. The CDR3 sequence is CASSFGPGVGNYGYTF. DNA of the CDR3: TGTGCCAGCAGTTTCGGTCCCGGGGTAGGGAACTATGGCTACACCTTC.

This clonotype appeared many times. The J gene is TRBJ1-2, the V gene TRBV12-3 or TRBV12-4; D unclear. There are 16 residues in the CDR3. Trimming removed 7 bases at V and 4 bases at J, with 22 bases between. CDR3 sequence (DNA): TGTGCCAGCACCCCATCGGACTCCGGGCGGAGCTATGGCTACACCTTC. This encodes CASTPSDSGRSYGYTF.

The sample holds many counts of this clonotype. V usage is TRBV12-3 or TRBV12-4 and J usage is TRBJ1-2; the match to TRBD1 covers 8 bases. V was clipped by 5 bases and J by 8 bases; unmatched bases: 4. This CDR3 comprises 12 residues. This CDR3 reads CASSPGDRGYTF. For the CDR3, the DNA is TGTGCCAGCAGTCCAGGGGACAGGGGCTACACCTTC.

This clonotype is categorized as medium-sized. This chain links TRBV12-3 or TRBV12-4 with TRBJ1-2; no firm D call. V dropped 6 bases and J dropped 4 bases, with 24 bases sitting between them. The CDR3 consists of 17 residues. The CDR3 nucleotides are TGTGCCAGCAGCCCCAACCGCGGGGTGGCTAGCGGCTATGGCTACACCTTC. Protein: CASSPNRGVASGYGYTF.

This clonotype is labeled medium-sized. This chain joins TRBV12-3 or TRBV12-4 and TRBJ1-2; D gene ambiguous. V lost 11 bases, J lost 8 bases, and 12 bases lay in between. The CDR3 runs 10 residues. The CDR3, as DNA: TGTGCCTCCGGAAACGGCGGCTACACCTTC. It translates to CASGNGGYTF.

By its share, this clonotype is medium-sized. The chain joins TRBV12-3 or TRBV12-4 to TRBJ1-2; D unclear. V was shortened by 1 base and J by 8 bases, with 8 bases between the two germline ends. CDR3 length: 12 amino acids. The CDR3 reads CASSLGARGYTF. The CDR3, as DNA: TGTGCCAGCAGTTTAGGGGCTAGAGGCTACACCTTC.

This clonotype is large within its sample. This sequence joins TRBV12-3 or TRBV12-4 and TRBJ1-2; no clear D. CDR3 size: 14 residues. Trimming cost V 5 bases and J 5 bases, with 15 bases left between them. CDR3 residues: CASSRTSPGYGYTF. Here the CDR3 DNA reads TGTGCCAGCAGTCGGACGAGCCCGGGATATGGCTACACCTTC.

This clonotype is medium-sized. The genes are TRBV12-3 or TRBV12-4 and TRBJ1-2; 8 nucleotides agree with TRBD1. The CDR3 contains 15 residues. V trimming: 7 bases; J trimming: 3 bases; junction bases outside the gene matches: 10. The CDR3 loop is CASTHPQDRDYGYTF. The CDR3 DNA reads TGTGCCAGCACCCATCCCCAGGACAGGGACTATGGCTACACCTTC.

This clonotype is judged medium-sized. The rearrangement links TRBV12-3 or TRBV12-4 to TRBJ1-2, with D tentatively TRBD1 (5 bases). CDR3 length: 11 residues. Trimming stripped 4 bases from V and 7 bases from J, with 7 bases between. Here the CDR3 reads CASSSGFGYTF. The CDR3 nucleotides read TGTGCCAGCAGTTCAGGGTTTGGCTACACCTTC.

By frequency in the sample, this clonotype is large. The chain has TRBV12-3 or TRBV12-4 and TRBJ1-2; D not resolved. V was cut by 5 bases and J by 4 bases, with 14 bases left in between. This CDR3 region has 14 residues. The DNA for the CDR3 is TGTGCCAGCAGTGAGCGTGGTGGGCTCTATGGCTACACCTTC. It is translated as CASSERGGLYGYTF.

By frequency in the sample, this clonotype is medium-sized (0.01 to 0.1%). The chain joins TRBV12-3 or TRBV12-4 to TRBJ1-2; D is ambiguous. The CDR3 is 14 residues long. V was pared by 2 bases and J by 3 bases, with 10 bases between. CDR3: CASSLSGGDYGYTF. The CDR3 DNA reads TGTGCCAGCAGTTTAAGCGGCGGGGACTATGGCTACACCTTC.

This rearrangement joins TRBV12-3 or TRBV12-4 to TRBJ1-2; D is ambiguous. The CDR3 has 12 amino acids. V was cut by 6 bases and J by 4 bases, with 9 bases left in between. The CDR3 loop reads CASSRELYGYTF. In DNA, the CDR3 is TGTGCCAGCAGCCGAGAACTCTATGGCTACACCTTC.

As concerns this clonotype: Because the CDR3 is missing its conserved closing phenylalanine or tryptophan, this is likely a read error. V and J are TRBV12-3 or TRBV12-4 and TRBJ1-2; 8 nucleotides align to TRBD1. V was pared by 5 bases and J by 8 bases, with 10 bases of the junction left unmatched. This CDR3 spans 14 amino acids. For the CDR3, the DNA is TGTGCCAGCAGTCGACAGGGGCGCCGGGCCGGCTACACCTTG. This sequence encodes CASSRQGRRAGYTL.

This clonotype is medium-sized in the sample. The genes are TRBV12-3 or TRBV12-4 and TRBJ1-2; no reliable D call. The V end was cut by 3 bases, the J end by 8 bases, with 10 bases between. The CDR3 has 12 residues. The CDR3 spells CASSFALLGYTF. CDR3 in DNA: TGTGCCAGCAGTTTTGCTCTTCTCGGCTACACCTTC.

This clonotype is deemed medium-sized. The rearrangement links TRBV12-3 or TRBV12-4 to TRBJ1-2; maybe TRBD1 (5 bases). The CDR3 contains 15 residues. The ends were cut back, 1 base at V and 8 bases at J, with 17 bases in the middle. The CDR3 nucleotides read TGTGCCAGCAGTTTAGATGATGTGTTGGACACCGGCTACACCTTC. It encodes CASSLDDVLDTGYTF.

This clonotype is termed large (0.1 to 1%). The chain uses TRBV12-3 or TRBV12-4 and TRBJ1-2; D is unclear. Trimming cost V 2 bases and J 4 bases, with 11 bases left between them. The length of the CDR3 is 14 residues. This CDR3 is CASSLSSGPYGYTF. The DNA of the CDR3 is TGTGCCAGCAGTTTATCGTCAGGTCCCTATGGCTACACCTTC.

This clonotype was found many times. V usage is TRBV12-3 or TRBV12-4 and J usage is TRBJ1-2; D gene ambiguous. Deletions cut 3 bases from V and 2 bases from J, with 10 bases between. The CDR3 sequence is 14 residues long. CDR3: CASSFLHRNYGYTF. The CDR3 coding sequence is TGTGCCAGCAGTTTCTTGCACAGAAACTATGGCTACACCTTC.

This clonotype is categorized as large. The V gene is TRBV12-3 or TRBV12-4, the J gene TRBJ1-2; D unclear. Trimming removed 6 bases at V and 8 bases at J, with 22 bases between. This CDR3 region has 15 residues. The CDR3 sequence: CASSPSMGIERGYTF. The CDR3 nucleotides read TGTGCCAGCAGCCCCTCCATGGGAATAGAACGAGGCTACACCTTC.

V and J are TRBV12-3 or TRBV12-4 and TRBJ1-2, with no clear D. The V gene lost 2 bases and the J gene lost 0 bases, with 13 bases spanning the gap. The CDR3 spans 16 residues. CDR3 in amino acids: CASSLRPASSNYGYTF. The CDR3 nucleotides read TGTGCCAGCAGTTTAAGGCCCGCATCTTCTAACTATGGCTACACCTTC.

Within the sample, this clonotype is medium-sized. The rearrangement uses TRBV12-3 or TRBV12-4 and TRBJ1-2; no clear D gene. The CDR3 loop spans 16 amino acids. Deletions cut 3 bases from V and 7 bases from J, with 21 bases between. DNA for the CDR3: TGTGCCAGCAGTTTTAAAGTCTTAGACCTTGTCTTTGGCTACACCTTC. Translation gives CASSFKVLDLVFGYTF.